The 18 T cell receptor beta chains listed next were all sequenced from one sample in a study of human T cells and chemical hapten exposure. The starting material, unfractionated whole blood, was used for total RNA extraction. TCRdb recomputed calls from the 5' RACE reads with MiXCR, one row per CDR3 protein. This sample has over 95,000 distinct CDR3 sequences, with approximately 20% found just once. The source of these receptors is a human donor in good health.

V usage is TRBV5-8 and J usage is TRBJ2-5, with D possibly TRBD2 on 6 matching bases. The CDR3 has 15 amino acids. Trimming pared 0 bases from V and 5 bases from J, leaving 14 bases between. The germline gives CDR1 SGHTS, CDR2 YDEGEE. This CDR3 reads CASSLEGLMMETQYF. The CDR3 region has the DNA TGTGCCAGCAGCTTGGAGGGACTGATGATGGAGACCCAGTACTTC.

In its sample, this clonotype was seen a few times. J is TRBJ1-5 and V is TRBV28; 10 bases line up with TRBD1. Germline V gene lookup returns CDR1 MDHEN and CDR2 SYDVKM. The CDR3 has 16 residues. Trimming took 5 bases from V and 6 from J; bases not matched to a gene: 10. CDR3 nucleotide sequence: TGTGCCAGCAGTCATCTGGGACAGGGGAGGGGTCAGCCCCAGCATTTT. Amino acid sequence: CASSHLGQGRGQPQHF.

This clonotype was recorded many times. The chain is built from TRBV20-1 and TRBJ1-6; D gene ambiguous. Germline CDR1 DFQATT, CDR2 SNEGSKA (reference sequence). Trimming stripped 7 bases from V and 7 bases from J, with 11 bases between. This CDR3 spans 12 amino acids. CDR3 bases: TGCAGTGGGACGCCAGGAAATTCACCCCTCCACTTT. Translated, it gives CSGTPGNSPLHF.

V usage is TRBV6-2 or TRBV6-3 and J usage is TRBJ2-7, with 7 nucleotides matching TRBD2. In germline, CDR1 is MNHEY, CDR2 SVGEGT. Losses at the gene ends were 2 bases for V and 2 bases for J; bases not matched to a gene: 3. CDR3 length: 14 amino acids. DNA for the CDR3: TGTGCCAGCAGTTACCAGGGACTAACCTACGAGCAGTACTTC. Its translation is CASSYQGLTYEQYF.

This chain links TRBV5-5 with TRBJ2-5, with 7 bases lining up with TRBD1. With 5 bases clipped from V and 10 bases from J, the junction kept 11 bases outside the gene matches. This CDR3 contains 13 residues. CDR1 is SGHKS and CDR2 is YYEKEE in the germline V gene (reference sequence). CDR3: CASSFGTAGDQYF. CDR3 sequence (DNA): TGTGCCAGCAGTTTCGGGACAGCAGGTGACCAGTACTTC.

This clonotype has just a few counts. This chain connects TRBV29-1 to TRBJ1-2; a weak D match, TRBD1 (5 bases). V gave up 1 base and J gave up 6 bases, with 9 bases separating them. The CDR3 runs 12 residues. The germline CDR1 and CDR2 sequences are SQVTM and ANQGSEA. CDR3 residues: CSVEVGPDGYTF. The CDR3 DNA follows: TGCAGCGTTGAAGTGGGACCGGATGGCTACACCTTC.

The chain combines TRBV20-1 with TRBJ2-4; 8 bases agree with TRBD1. Germline assignment: CDR1 DFQATT and CDR2 SNEGSKA (reference sequence). This CDR3 is 13 amino acids long. The V gene end was trimmed by 6 bases and the J gene end by 8 bases; junction bases not matched to a gene: 9. The CDR3, as DNA: TGCAGTGCACGTTGGACAGGGAAGGACATTCAGTACTTC. It encodes CSARWTGKDIQYF.

This clonotype was seen a handful of times. The chain carries TRBV7-2 and TRBJ2-1, with a possible D match to TRBD1 (6 bases). This CDR3 is built from 13 residues. Between the trimmed V and J ends, which lost 2 bases and 11 bases, there was a span of 13 bases. The germline V gene encodes CDR1 SGHTA and CDR2 FQGNSA. In nucleotides, the CDR3 is TGTGCCAGCAGCTTACAGCCCGGGACAAAGCAGTTCTTC. Translating it yields CASSLQPGTKQFF. Complete variable domain (other parts from reference TRBV7-2 and TRBJ2-1): GAGVSQSPSNKVTEKGKDVELRCDPISGHTALYWYRQSLGQGLEFLIYFQGNSAPDKSGLPSDRFSAERTGGSVSTLTIQRTQQEDSAVYLCASSLQPGTKQFFGPGTRLTVL.

The chain joins TRBV28 to TRBJ1-1; TRBD1 is a possible D gene (6 bases). The germline V gene has CDR1 MDHEN and CDR2 SYDVKM. The CDR3 covers 15 residues. With 4 bases removed from V and 0 bases from J, the gap between germline ends came to 12 bases. The CDR3 sequence: CASSSLTGMNTEAFF. The CDR3 DNA reads as TGTGCCAGCAGTTCCCTGACAGGAATGAACACTGAAGCTTTCTTT. The variable domain in full, completed from reference TRBV28 and TRBJ1-1, reads DVKVTQSSRYLVKRTGEKVFLECVQDMDHENMFWYRQDPGLGLRLIYFSYDVKMKEKGDIPEGYSVSREKKERFSLILESASTNQTSMYLCASSSLTGMNTEAFFGQGTRLTVV.

Only one count was recorded for this clonotype. A junction end diverges from the germline sequence, so it may reflect a read error. The chain links TRBV24-1 to TRBJ2-1; D is undetermined. Germline CDR1 is KGHDR and CDR2 is SFDVKD. This CDR3 contains 13 residues. The CDR3 coding sequence is TGTGCCACCCGTGACGGTACCTACAATGAGCAGTTCTTC. This translates into CATRDGTYNEQFF.

This clonotype was seen many times. The chain's CDR3 is CASSRGESNQPQHF. The CDR3 bases are TGTGCCAGCAGCCGGGGGGAGAGCAATCAGCCCCAGCATTTT. The chain links TRBV4-2 to TRBJ1-5; possible D gene TRBD1, 5 bases. Per the germline V gene, CDR1 is LGHNA and CDR2 is YNFKEQ. The CDR3 covers 14 residues. V was clipped by 4 bases and J by 1 base, with 8 bases between them.

The rearrangement joins TRBV10-3 to TRBJ2-3; D is ambiguous. This CDR3 comprises 16 residues. Germline V CDR1 and CDR2: ENHRY, SYGVKD. V lost 4 bases and J 1 base, leaving 15 bases between the germline ends. CDR3 sequence reads: CAISARLPGGTDTQYF. The CDR3 bases are TGTGCCATCAGTGCGAGACTCCCCGGAGGCACAGATACGCAGTATTTT.

The gene calls are TRBV7-9 and TRBJ2-5; 14 positions agree with TRBD2. V shed 4 bases and J 9 bases; nucleotides not matched to a gene: 1. The length of the CDR3 is 13 residues. Germline CDR1 and CDR2: SEHNR and FQNEAQ (reference sequence). The CDR3 nucleotides read TGTGCCAGCAGCTCGACTAGCGGGAGGGCCCAGTACTTC. This gives the protein CASSSTSGRAQYF. Complete variable domain (other parts from reference TRBV7-9 and TRBJ2-5): DTGVSQNPRHKITKRGQNVTFRCDPISEHNRLYWYRQTLGQGPEFLTYFQNEAQLEKSRLLSDRFSAERPKGSFSTLEIQRTEQGDSAMYLCASSSTSGRAQYFGPGTRLLVL.

V is TRBV20-1 and J is TRBJ1-3; D may be TRBD1 (6 bases). Trimming shortened V by 3 bases and J by 2 bases, and 23 bases separated the two germline ends. This CDR3 is built from 18 residues. CDR1 DFQATT and CDR2 SNEGSKA come from the germline V gene (reference sequence). Written as DNA, the CDR3 is TGCAGTGCTAGGGAGGACGGGGGGGCCACTTCGCCTGGAAACACCATATATTTT. Translated: CSAREDGGATSPGNTIYF.

This clonotype appeared a few times. The chain combines TRBV19 with TRBJ2-7; TRBD1 is a possible D gene (5 bases). The V end lost 6 bases, the J end lost 6 bases, and 12 bases lay between the germline ends. The CDR3 totals 12 residues. Germline-derived CDR1 and CDR2 are LNHDA and SQIVND (reference sequence). The CDR3 is CASSTRVSEQYF. The DNA for the CDR3 is TGTGCCAGTAGCACCAGGGTATCCGAGCAGTACTTC.

This clonotype has a handful of counts. The genes are TRBV7-9 and TRBJ1-1; no clear D gene. Per the germline V gene, CDR1 is SEHNR and CDR2 is FQNEAQ (reference sequence). V lost 2 bases and J 2 bases, leaving 9 bases between the germline ends. This CDR3 comprises 14 residues. The CDR3 bases are TGTGCCAGCAGCTTAACAGCTTCTAACACTGAAGCTTTCTTT. This codes for CASSLTASNTEAFF.

There are a few counts of this clonotype. The chain couples TRBV12-5 to TRBJ1-2; 9 bases fit TRBD1. V shed 5 bases and J 5 bases; nucleotides not matched to a gene: 3. The CDR3 is 13 residues long. Germline V gene lookup returns CDR1 LGHNT and CDR2 FRNRAP. CDR3 in DNA: TGTGCTAGTGGTACCGGGACAGGGTATGGCTACACCTTC. This encodes CASGTGTGYGYTF.

Here the CDR3 reads CASSPLSSYEQYF. The CDR3 DNA follows: TGTGCCAGCAGCCCCCTTAGCTCCTACGAGCAGTACTTC. This rearrangement joins TRBV27 to TRBJ2-7; no clear D gene. Germline V CDR1 and CDR2: MNHEY, SMNVEV (reference sequence). The V end lost 6 bases, the J end lost 0 bases, and 9 bases lay between the germline ends. The CDR3 is made up of 13 amino acids.